Below, 16 T cell receptor beta chains from the same sample are listed, as sequenced in a study of T cells after yellow fever vaccination. TCRdb ran MiXCR on the 5' RACE reads and lists one entry per CDR3 protein. The table lists around 250,000 distinct CDR3 sequences, about 7% of them singletons. The sequencing here drew on CD4+ T cells sorted from PBMCs, taken 15 days after the yellow fever booster vaccination. The source is a man aged 25 to 40 who received the YFV17D yellow fever vaccine.

This clonotype was seen ten or more times. CDR3 loop: CAIRGLNTEAFF. The CDR3 DNA is TGTGCCATCAGAGGACTGAACACTGAAGCTTTCTTT. The chain employs TRBV10-3 and TRBJ1-1; D gene uncertain. Trimming left V 6 bases short and J 0 bases short, with 5 bases between. Germline CDR1 and CDR2: ENHRY and SYGVKD. The CDR3 extends over 12 amino acids.

The table lists this clonotype with many counts. The V and J genes are TRBV7-2 and TRBJ2-7; D uncertain. The CDR3 runs to 15 residues. In germline, CDR1 is SGHTA, CDR2 FQGNSA. Trimming took off 1 base at V and 4 bases at J, with 14 bases between the two ends. CDR3 nucleotide sequence: TGTGCCAGCAGCTTAGAATTCCACAGCGTTTACGAGCAGTACTTC. Its protein product is CASSLEFHSVYEQYF. Full variable domain (missing parts from reference TRBV7-2 and TRBJ2-7): GAGVSQSPSNKVTEKGKDVELRCDPISGHTALYWYRQSLGQGLEFLIYFQGNSAPDKSGLPSDRFSAERTGGSVSTLTIQRTQQEDSAVYLCASSLEFHSVYEQYFGPGTRLTVT.

The gene calls are TRBV12-3 or TRBV12-4 and TRBJ2-5; D tentatively fits TRBD1 or TRBD2 (5 bases each). The V end lost 5 bases, the J end lost 2 bases, and 12 bases lay between the germline ends. The CDR3 runs 14 residues. Here the CDR3 reads CASSNRDAQETQYF. CDR3 coding DNA: TGTGCCAGCAGTAACCGGGACGCGCAAGAGACCCAGTACTTC.

The sample holds many counts of this clonotype. The chain carries TRBV20-1 and TRBJ2-5; D possibly corresponds to TRBD2 (5 bases). The CDR3 covers 12 residues. The germline V gene has CDR1 DFQATT and CDR2 SNEGSKA (reference sequence). V lost 3 bases and J 2 bases, leaving 7 bases between the germline ends. CDR3: CSASGEQETQYF. The DNA of the CDR3 is TGCAGTGCTAGTGGGGAGCAAGAGACCCAGTACTTC.

The V and J genes are TRBV20-1 and TRBJ2-1, with 8 bases that match TRBD2. The germline V gene encodes CDR1 DFQATT and CDR2 SNEGSKA (reference sequence). V lost 5 bases, J lost 8 bases, and 8 bases stayed unmatched. The CDR3 consists of 13 residues. The CDR3 DNA reads TGCAGTGCTCGTTGGACTAGCCTCGATGAGCAGTTCTTC. Translating it yields CSARWTSLDEQFF.

This clonotype has a count of ten or more. V is TRBV5-8 and J is TRBJ2-5, with D perhaps matching TRBD2 (5 bases). The germline V gene has CDR1 SGHTS and CDR2 YDEGEE. The CDR3 contains 14 residues. The V end lost 2 bases, the J end lost 5 bases, and 13 bases lay between the germline ends. The CDR3 loop is CASSFLNRGETQYF. CDR3 DNA: TGTGCCAGCAGCTTCCTGAATAGAGGGGAGACCCAGTACTTC.

The sample holds a few counts of this clonotype. The chain recombines TRBV7-8 with TRBJ1-1; unclear D gene. V gave up 3 bases and J gave up 1 base, with 6 bases separating them. This CDR3 has 13 amino acids. Germline V gives CDR1 SGHVS, CDR2 FQNEAQ. This CDR3 reads CASSFTPNTEAFF. CDR3 nucleotides: TGTGCCAGCAGCTTTACTCCGAACACTGAAGCTTTCTTT.

This clonotype was counted between two and nine times. The chain couples TRBV6-2 or TRBV6-3 to TRBJ2-1, with 10 bases aligning to TRBD2. V trimming: 5 bases; J trimming: 6 bases; junction bases outside the gene matches: 10. This CDR3 comprises 16 residues. Germline CDR1 and CDR2: MNHEY and SVGEGT. The CDR3 DNA reads as TGTGCCAGCAGTCTGCTAGCGGGAGATCCCTCCAATGAGCAGTTCTTC. Translation gives CASSLLAGDPSNEQFF.

This clonotype came up many times. The gene calls are TRBV5-1 and TRBJ1-2; perhaps TRBD1 as D (5 bases). Trimming shortened V by 4 bases and J by 3 bases, and 13 bases separated the two germline ends. This CDR3 is 14 amino acids long. Per germline, CDR1 SGHRS and CDR2 YFSETQ. The CDR3 DNA sequence: TGCGCCAGCAGCGTTTTAGGGGCGGACTATGGCTACACCTTC. Protein: CASSVLGADYGYTF.

This clonotype has a handful of counts. The chain recombines TRBV20-1 with TRBJ1-5; the match to TRBD1 covers 9 bases. Trimming cost V 1 base and J 3 bases; bases outside gene matches: 7. The CDR3 spans 16 residues. In germline, CDR1 is DFQATT, CDR2 SNEGSKA (reference sequence). CDR3 bases: TGCAGTGCTAGAGGGGACAGGGCCGGCTTCAATCAGCCCCAGCATTTT. Its translation is CSARGDRAGFNQPQHF.

This clonotype has ten or more counts. The chain recombines TRBV20-1 with TRBJ2-7; possibly TRBD2 for D (6 bases). Germline V lookup: CDR1 DFQATT, CDR2 SNEGSKA (reference sequence). The CDR3 loop spans 13 amino acids. V was shortened by 1 base and J by 3 bases, with 10 bases between the two germline ends. The CDR3 sequence: CSARGREHYEQYF. The CDR3 DNA is TGCAGTGCTAGAGGCCGGGAGCACTACGAGCAGTACTTC.

Of note for this clonotype: A read error is possible here, since a much larger clone lies one base away. J is TRBJ2-7 and V is TRBV12-3 or TRBV12-4, with 10 bases lining up with TRBD2. This CDR3 region has 15 residues. The CDR3 reads CASSFPSSGSYGQYF. CDR3 bases: TGTGCCAGCAGTTTTCCGTCTAGCGGGAGCTACGGGCAGTACTTC.

This clonotype was detected only a few times. This chain links TRBV24-1 with TRBJ2-1; D is possibly TRBD1 (6 bases). Germline-derived CDR1 and CDR2 are KGHDR and SFDVKD. The length of the CDR3 is 16 residues. V was clipped by 4 bases and J by 4 bases, with 16 bases between them. The CDR3 sequence is CATSEATGEVYNEQFF. CDR3 bases: TGTGCCACCAGTGAGGCGACAGGCGAGGTGTACAATGAGCAGTTCTTC.

The CDR3 spells CSAGGTSGITDTQYF. CDR3 nucleotide sequence: TGCAGTGCGGGGGGGACTAGCGGGATAACAGATACGCAGTATTTT. V and J are TRBV20-1 and TRBJ2-3, with 13 bases lining up with TRBD2. The CDR3 loop spans 15 amino acids. CDR1 and CDR2 (germline): DFQATT, SNEGSKA (reference sequence). V lost 6 bases and J lost 3; bases outside the gene matches: 6.

This clonotype was seen ten or more times. The gene calls are TRBV20-1 and TRBJ1-6; 8 positions agree with TRBD1. V dropped 6 bases and J dropped 7; count of bases not matched to a gene: 11. The CDR3 has 15 residues. In germline, CDR1 is DFQATT, CDR2 SNEGSKA (reference sequence). The CDR3 sequence: CSAQQGAGQNSPLHF. The CDR3 nucleotides are TGCAGTGCGCAGCAGGGGGCCGGACAGAATTCACCCCTCCACTTT.

The chain joins TRBV6-1 to TRBJ2-3, with a possible D match to TRBD2 (5 bases). The CDR3 has 14 residues. The germline CDR1 and CDR2 sequences are MNHNS and SASEGT. V lost 6 bases, J lost 0 bases, and 10 bases lay in between. CDR3 bases: TGTGCCAGCAGGCGGACTTCTAGCACAGATACGCAGTATTTT. Translated, it gives CASRRTSSTDTQYF.